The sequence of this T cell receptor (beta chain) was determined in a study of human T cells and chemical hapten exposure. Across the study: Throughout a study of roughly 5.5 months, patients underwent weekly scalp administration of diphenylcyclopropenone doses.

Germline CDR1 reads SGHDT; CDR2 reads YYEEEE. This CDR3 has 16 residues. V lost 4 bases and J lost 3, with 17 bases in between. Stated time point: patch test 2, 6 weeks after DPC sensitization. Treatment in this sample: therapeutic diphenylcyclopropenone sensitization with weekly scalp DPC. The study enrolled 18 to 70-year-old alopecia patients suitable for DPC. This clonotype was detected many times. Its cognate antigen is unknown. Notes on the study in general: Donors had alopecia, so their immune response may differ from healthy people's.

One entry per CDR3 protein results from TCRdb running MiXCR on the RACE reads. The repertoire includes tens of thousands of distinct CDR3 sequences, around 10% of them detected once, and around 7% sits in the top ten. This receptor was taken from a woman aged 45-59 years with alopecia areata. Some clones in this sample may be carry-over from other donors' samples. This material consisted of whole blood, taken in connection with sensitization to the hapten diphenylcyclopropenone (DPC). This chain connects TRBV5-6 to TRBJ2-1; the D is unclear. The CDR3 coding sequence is TGTGCCAGCAGCACCCCCTTTGCGGCCATCTACAATGAGCAGTTCTTC. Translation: CASSTPFAAIYNEQFF.